This TCR beta chain was captured by sequencing in a study of cytomegalovirus exposure and HLA in healthy donors. For the study at large: For the approximately 430 genotyped donors, approximately 82% fell within the Caucasian-associated ancestry cluster. Regarding the study as a whole: There were a few CMV-associated chains whose specificity for CMV antigens was confirmed in vitro. Follow-up analysis later connected one missense variant in DCLRE1C with trimming of TCR beta V- and J-genes. Researchers catalogued some 160 TCR beta chains as cytomegalovirus-associated.

The CDR3 loop spans 12 amino acids. The V gene's germline CDR1 is MDHEN and CDR2 SYDVKM. PCR used 60 Vbeta primers and 13 Jbeta primers. Using immunoSEQ multiplex PCR, the repertoire was profiled, and TCRdb retains in-frame clones only, with some absent. This sample has around 91,000 clones, with roughly 86% found just once. Notes on this clone: Its antigen remains unknown.

The TCR sequence derives from a young man in good health and CMV-seropositive. The V gene is TRBV28, the J gene TRBJ2-7; TRBD1 is a possible D gene (5 bases). Material: PBMCs. The CDR3 protein is CAVQRTTYEQYF. In nucleotides, the CDR3 is TGTGCTGTCCAACGGACAACCTACGAGCAGTACTTC.